Described below is a single TCR beta chain sequence and its context. Its target is not known. The record originates from a study of identical twins. V shed 4 bases and J shed 2 bases, with 8 bases lying between them. The CDR3 loop spans 12 amino acids. Looked up from germline, CDR1 is SQVTM and CDR2 is ANQGSEA. TCRdb used MiXCR to reprocess the 5' RACE reads, holding one entry per CDR3 protein. The profile shows hundreds of thousands of distinct CDR3 sequences, 15% to 20% of them singletons. The study's findings and limits: Excess sharing between twins was weaker in beta out-of-frame sequences.

These same data were also listed under a study on T cells expressing NK-cell markers.

The rearrangement links TRBV29-1 to TRBJ1-1; no reliable D call. This TCR was recovered from a woman between 18 and 29 years old in good health. What was sequenced was PBMCs. CDR3: CSVAQSNTEAFF. The CDR3 coding sequence is TGCAGCGTTGCCCAGAGCAACACTGAAGCTTTCTTT.